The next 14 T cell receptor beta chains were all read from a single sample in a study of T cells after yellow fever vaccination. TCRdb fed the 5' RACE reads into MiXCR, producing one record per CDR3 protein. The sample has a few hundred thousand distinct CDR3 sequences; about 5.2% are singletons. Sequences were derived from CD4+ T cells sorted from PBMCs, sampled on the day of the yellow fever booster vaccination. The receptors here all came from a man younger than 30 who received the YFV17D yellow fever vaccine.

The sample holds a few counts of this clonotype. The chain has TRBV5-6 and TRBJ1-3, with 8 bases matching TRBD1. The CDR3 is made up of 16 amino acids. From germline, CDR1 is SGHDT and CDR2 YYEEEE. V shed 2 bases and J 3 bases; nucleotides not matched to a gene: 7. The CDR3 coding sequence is TGTGCCAGCAGCTTTTGGACAGGGAATATTGGAAACACCATATATTTT. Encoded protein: CASSFWTGNIGNTIYF.

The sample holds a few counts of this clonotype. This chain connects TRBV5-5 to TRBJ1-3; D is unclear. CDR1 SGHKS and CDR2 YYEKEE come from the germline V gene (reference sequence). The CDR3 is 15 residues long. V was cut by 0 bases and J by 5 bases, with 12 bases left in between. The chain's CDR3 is CASSLVVGRRNTIYF. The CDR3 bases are TGTGCCAGCAGCTTGGTAGTTGGAAGGCGAAACACCATATATTTT.

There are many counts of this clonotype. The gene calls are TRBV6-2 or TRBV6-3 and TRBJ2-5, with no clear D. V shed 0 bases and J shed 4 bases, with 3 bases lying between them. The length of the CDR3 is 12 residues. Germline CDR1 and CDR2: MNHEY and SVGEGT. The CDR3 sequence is CASSYSTETQYF. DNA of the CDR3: TGTGCCAGCAGTTACTCGACAGAGACCCAGTACTTC.

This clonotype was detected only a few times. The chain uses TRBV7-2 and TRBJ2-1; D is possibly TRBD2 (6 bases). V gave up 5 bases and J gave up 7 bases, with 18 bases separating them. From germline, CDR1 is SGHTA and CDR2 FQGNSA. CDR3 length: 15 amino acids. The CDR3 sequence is CASSHGDRRENEQFF. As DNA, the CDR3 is TGTGCCAGCAGCCATGGCGACCGGAGGGAGAATGAGCAGTTCTTC.

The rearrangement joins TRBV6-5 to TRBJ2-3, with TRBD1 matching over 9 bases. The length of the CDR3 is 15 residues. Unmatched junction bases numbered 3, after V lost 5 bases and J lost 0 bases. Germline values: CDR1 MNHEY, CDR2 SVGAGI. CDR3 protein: CASSRQGVSTDTQYF. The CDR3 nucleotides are TGTGCCAGCAGTCGACAGGGGGTGAGCACAGATACGCAGTATTTT.

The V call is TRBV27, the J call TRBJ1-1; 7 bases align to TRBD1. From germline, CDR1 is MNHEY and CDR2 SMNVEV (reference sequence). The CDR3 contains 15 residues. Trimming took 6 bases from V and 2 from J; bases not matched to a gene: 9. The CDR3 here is CASREMGQPNTEAFF. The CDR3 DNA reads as TGTGCCAGCAGGGAAATGGGACAGCCAAACACTGAAGCTTTCTTT.

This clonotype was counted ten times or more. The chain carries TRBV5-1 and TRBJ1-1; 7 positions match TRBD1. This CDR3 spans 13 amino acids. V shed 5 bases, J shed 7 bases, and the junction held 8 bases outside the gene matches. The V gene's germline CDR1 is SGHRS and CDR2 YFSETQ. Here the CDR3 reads CASSPDRAIEAFF. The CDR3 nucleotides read TGCGCCAGCAGTCCCGACAGGGCGATTGAAGCTTTCTTT.

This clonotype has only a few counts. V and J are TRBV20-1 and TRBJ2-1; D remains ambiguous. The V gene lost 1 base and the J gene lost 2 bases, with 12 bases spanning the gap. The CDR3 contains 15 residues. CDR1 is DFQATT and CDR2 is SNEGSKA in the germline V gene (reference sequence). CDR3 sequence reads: CSARVGRVTYNEQFF. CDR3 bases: TGCAGTGCTAGAGTTGGAAGGGTCACCTACAATGAGCAGTTCTTC.

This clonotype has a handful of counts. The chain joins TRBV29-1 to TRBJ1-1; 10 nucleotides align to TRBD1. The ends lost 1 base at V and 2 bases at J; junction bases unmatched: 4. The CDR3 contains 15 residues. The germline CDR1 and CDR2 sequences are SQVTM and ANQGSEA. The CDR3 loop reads CSVEGRDRGNTEAFF. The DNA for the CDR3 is TGCAGCGTTGAAGGCCGGGACAGGGGTAACACTGAAGCTTTCTTT.

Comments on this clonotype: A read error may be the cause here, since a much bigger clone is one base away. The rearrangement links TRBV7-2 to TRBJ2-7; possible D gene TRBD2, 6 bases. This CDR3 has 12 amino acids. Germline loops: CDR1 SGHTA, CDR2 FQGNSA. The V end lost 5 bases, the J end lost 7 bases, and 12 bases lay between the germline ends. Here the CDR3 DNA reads TGTGCCAGCAGCACCCACGGGAGAGAGCAGTACGTC. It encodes CASSTHGREQYV.

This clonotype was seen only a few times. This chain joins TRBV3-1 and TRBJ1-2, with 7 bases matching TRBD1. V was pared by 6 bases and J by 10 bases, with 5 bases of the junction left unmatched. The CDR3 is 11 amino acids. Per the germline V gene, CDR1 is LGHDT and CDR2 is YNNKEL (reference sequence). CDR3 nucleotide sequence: TGTGCCAGCAGTATCGACAGGGCCTACACCTTC. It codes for CASSIDRAYTF.

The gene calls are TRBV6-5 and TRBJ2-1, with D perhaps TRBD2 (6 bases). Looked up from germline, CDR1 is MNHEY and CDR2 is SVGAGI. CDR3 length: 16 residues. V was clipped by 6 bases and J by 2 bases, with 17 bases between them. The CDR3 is CASRYNPGDTYNEQFF. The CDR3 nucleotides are TGTGCCAGCAGGTATAACCCGGGGGATACCTACAATGAGCAGTTCTTC.

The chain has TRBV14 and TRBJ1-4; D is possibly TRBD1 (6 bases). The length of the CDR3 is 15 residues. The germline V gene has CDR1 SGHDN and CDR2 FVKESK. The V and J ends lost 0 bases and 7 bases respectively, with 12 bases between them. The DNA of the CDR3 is TGTGCCAGCAGCCAAGATCGGCAGGGGTTTGAAAAACTGTTTTTT. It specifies CASSQDRQGFEKLFF. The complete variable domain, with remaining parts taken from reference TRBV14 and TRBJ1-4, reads EAGVTQFPSHSVIEKGQTVTLRCDPISGHDNLYWYRRVMGKEIKFLLHFVKESKQDESGMPNNRFLAERTGGTYSTLKVQPAELEDSGVYFCASSQDRQGFEKLFFGSGTQLSVL.

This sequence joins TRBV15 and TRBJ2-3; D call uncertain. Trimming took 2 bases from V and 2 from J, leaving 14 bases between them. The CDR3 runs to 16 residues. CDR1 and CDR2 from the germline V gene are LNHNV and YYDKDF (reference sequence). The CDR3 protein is CATSRYFGVSTDTQYF. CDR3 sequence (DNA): TGTGCCACCAGCAGATACTTCGGTGTCTCCACAGATACGCAGTATTTT.